This T cell receptor (beta chain) was identified during a study of T cell changes during pregnancy in multiple sclerosis. Sequencing was performed with immunoSEQ multiplex PCR; in TCRdb, only in-frame clones are kept and a portion is missing. The table includes some 40,000 clones, 90% detected once. The material was CD4+ T cells from peripheral blood mononuclear cells, obtained in the second trimester of pregnancy. This clonotype was obtained from a female donor with multiple sclerosis, enrolled in a pregnancy study.

This CDR3 is CASSVGPGKDTQYF. CDR3 nucleotides: TGTGCCAGCAGCGTAGGTCCGGGAAAAGATACGCAGTATTTT. The chain links TRBV9 to TRBJ2-3, with D tentatively TRBD2 (5 bases). This CDR3 is 14 amino acids long. Germline V gene lookup returns CDR1 SGDLS and CDR2 YYNGEE. V lost 0 bases and J lost 5, with 10 bases in between.